This T cell receptor beta chain comes out of a study of PD-L1 blockade in urothelial cancer. CDR1 and CDR2 from the germline V gene are SGHRS and YFSETQ. The V gene lost 3 bases and the J gene lost 8 bases, with 15 bases spanning the gap. This CDR3 is built from 13 residues. Sequencing was performed with immunoSEQ multiplex PCR; in TCRdb, only in-frame clones are kept and a portion is missing. Found here are about 74,000 clones, less than 90% of them singletons; the top ten hold about 5.1%. The chain is built from TRBV5-1 and TRBJ2-7; D possibly corresponds to TRBD1 (5 bases). This receptor was obtained from a man aged 65 to 85 with urothelial cancer. Sequences were derived from PBMCs, sampled around atezolizumab (anti-PD-L1) treatment. CDR3 sequence (DNA): TGCGCCAGCAGCTCTTCGGTACCAGGGCAGCAGTACTTC. The encoded protein is CASSSSVPGQQYF.